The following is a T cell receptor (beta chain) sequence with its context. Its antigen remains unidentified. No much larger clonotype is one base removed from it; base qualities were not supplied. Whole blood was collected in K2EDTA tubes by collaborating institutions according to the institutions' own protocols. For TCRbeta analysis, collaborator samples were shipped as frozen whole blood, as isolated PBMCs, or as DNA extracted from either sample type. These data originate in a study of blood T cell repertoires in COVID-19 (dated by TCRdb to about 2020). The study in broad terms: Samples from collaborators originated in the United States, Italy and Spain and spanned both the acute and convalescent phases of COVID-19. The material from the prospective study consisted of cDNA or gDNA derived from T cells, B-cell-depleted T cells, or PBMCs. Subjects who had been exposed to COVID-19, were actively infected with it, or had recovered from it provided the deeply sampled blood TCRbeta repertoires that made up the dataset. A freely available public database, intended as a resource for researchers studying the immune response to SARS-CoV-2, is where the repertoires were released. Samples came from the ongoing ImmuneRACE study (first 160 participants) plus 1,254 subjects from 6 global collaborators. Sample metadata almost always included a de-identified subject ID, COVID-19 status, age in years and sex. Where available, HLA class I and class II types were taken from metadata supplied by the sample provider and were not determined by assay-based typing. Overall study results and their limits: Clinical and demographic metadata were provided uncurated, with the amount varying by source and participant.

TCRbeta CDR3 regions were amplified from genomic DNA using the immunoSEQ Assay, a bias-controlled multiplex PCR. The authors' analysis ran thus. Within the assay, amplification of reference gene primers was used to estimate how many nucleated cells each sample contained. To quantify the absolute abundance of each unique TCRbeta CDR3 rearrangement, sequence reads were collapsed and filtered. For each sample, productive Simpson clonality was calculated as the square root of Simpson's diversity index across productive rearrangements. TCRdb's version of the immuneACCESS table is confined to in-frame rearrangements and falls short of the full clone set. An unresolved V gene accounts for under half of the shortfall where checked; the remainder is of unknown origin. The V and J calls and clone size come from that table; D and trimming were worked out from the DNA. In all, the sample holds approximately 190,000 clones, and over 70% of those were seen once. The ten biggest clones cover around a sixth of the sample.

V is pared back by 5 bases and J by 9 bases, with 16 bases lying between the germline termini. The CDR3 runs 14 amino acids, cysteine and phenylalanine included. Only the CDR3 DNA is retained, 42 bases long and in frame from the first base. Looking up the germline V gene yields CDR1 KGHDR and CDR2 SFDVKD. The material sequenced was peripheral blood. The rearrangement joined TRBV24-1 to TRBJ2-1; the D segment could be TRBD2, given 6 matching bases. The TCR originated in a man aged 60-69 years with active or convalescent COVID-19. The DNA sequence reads TGTGCCACCAGTGCCCTGACTAGTAGGGCTGAGCAGTTCTTC. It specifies CATSALTSRAEQFF.